This T cell receptor beta chain was recorded in a study of OX40 agonist ivuxolimab in advanced cancers. Background on the study: Ivuxolimab, an agonist antibody against OX40 (CD134), was given to patients. The dose of intravenous ivuxolimab that patients received every 2 weeks ranged from 0.01 to 10 mg/kg. Eligibility rules accepted prior anti-PD-1, anti-PD-L1 or anti-CTLA-4 therapy, and 35% to 40% had some.

Germline V gives CDR1 SEHNR, CDR2 FQNEAQ (reference sequence). This CDR3 is 17 amino acids long. V lost 5 bases, J lost 2 bases, and 19 bases lay in between. Generated by immunoSEQ multiplex PCR, the TCRdb table keeps only in-frame clones and is missing some. The repertoire holds just over 90,000 clones, with roughly nine tenths as singletons. The source material was CD4+ or CD8+ T cells sorted from blood, sampled in a trial of the OX40 agonist ivuxolimab. The V call is TRBV7-9, the J call TRBJ2-1, with D perhaps TRBD2 (6 bases). This receptor was obtained from an adult with an advanced solid tumor such as melanoma, head and neck, liver or kidney cancer. CDR3 coding DNA: TGTGCCAGCAGCCACCGGTCCAGCGGGTTAACCTACAATGAGCAGTTCTTC. Translation gives CASSHRSSGLTYNEQFF.